This is a list of T cell receptor beta chains from one sample in a study of spatial heterogeneity in lung cancer. TCRdb reprocessed the 5' RACE reads with MiXCR, giving one entry per CDR3 protein. The sample records about 13,000 distinct CDR3 sequences, under 6% being singletons. Source: lung tumor tissue, taken at surgery. All receptors come from a male donor with early-stage non-small cell lung cancer. Both conserved end residues are part of each CDR3. A D gene is named only where the DNA matches it firmly. Part of the rows lack a size; the others show once, few, many or a class for expanded clones.

V	D	J	size	DNA	CDR3
TRBV20-1	TRBD1	TRBJ1-2	many	TGCAGTGCCGTTCCGGGACAGCAAAACTATGGCTACACCTTC	CSAVPGQQNYGYTF
TRBV3-1	-	TRBJ1-2	many	TGTGCCAGCAGCCAAGAACGGGGTCCGGGAATTAACTATGGCTACACCTTC	CASSQERGPGINYGYTF
TRBV5-4	TRBD2	TRBJ2-3	many	TGTGCCAGCAGCTTGGGGACTAGCGGGGGCACAGATACGCAGTATTTT	CASSLGTSGGTDTQYF
TRBV20-1	TRBD1	TRBJ1-2	many	TGCAGTGCTAGAGCCCCGGGACAGGGTAATATCGACTATGGCTACACCTTC	CSARAPGQGNIDYGYTF
TRBV5-5	-	TRBJ2-5	many	TGTGCCAGCAGCCGACTAGAAGGGGAGACCCAGTACTTC	CASSRLEGETQYF
TRBV5-5	-	TRBJ2-5	many	TGTGCCAGCAGCCAAGGAGGGGGGGGCGGCGAGACCCAGTACTTC	CASSQGGGGGETQYF
TRBV7-2	-	TRBJ1-5	many	TGTGCCAGCAGCCAAATTGGACAGATCAATCAGCCCCAGCATTTT	CASSQIGQINQPQHF
TRBV9	TRBD1	TRBJ2-4	many	TGTGCCAGCAGCGAGGGACAGGTCCAGTACTTC	CASSEGQVQYF
TRBV30	TRBD1	TRBJ1-5	-	TGTGCCTGCACCCCCGGACAGGGAGATCAGCCCCAGCATTTT	CACTPGQGDQPQHF
TRBV28	TRBD1	TRBJ1-1	many	TGTGCCAGCAGTAACAGGGGGCGAAGCACTGAAGCTTTCTTT	CASSNRGRSTEAFF
TRBV19	-	TRBJ2-2	many	TGTGCCAGTAGTAAGGGGCCGAACACCGGGGAGCTGTTTTTT	CASSKGPNTGELFF
TRBV5-4	-	TRBJ2-5	-	TGTGCCAGCAGCTTGATGCCGGGGGACGGGTACCAAGAGACCCAGTACTTC	CASSLMPGDGYQETQYF
TRBV3-1	-	TRBJ2-7	many	TGTGCCAGCAGCCAGAGCGGCGAGCAGTACTTC	CASSQSGEQYF
TRBV7-9	TRBD1	TRBJ1-2	-	TGTGCCAGCAGCTACCCCTATGACGGGACAGGGGGCTATGGCTACACCTTC	CASSYPYDGTGGYGYTF
TRBV5-1	-	TRBJ1-3	many	TGCGCCAGCAGCCCGACTGGGCAGGGGACCTCTGGAAACACCATATATTTT	CASSPTGQGTSGNTIYF
TRBV10-3	-	TRBJ2-2	many	TGTGCCATCAGTGAGTCTCAGGGAAACACCGGGGAGCTGTTTTTT	CAISESQGNTGELFF
TRBV24-1	-	TRBJ2-5	many	TGTGCCACCAGTGATTTCCCATGCGACCGGACAGTCCAAGAGACCCAGTACTTC	CATSDFPCDRTVQETQYF
TRBV19	-	TRBJ2-1	-	TGTGCCAGTAGTCCCCGGACACACTACAAGGCTGAGCAGTTCTTC	CASSPRTHYKAEQFF
TRBV5-1	TRBD1	TRBJ2-4	many	TGCGCCAGCAGTTATGGAGGACAGGGGTCTGCCAAAAACATTCAGTACTTC	CASSYGGQGSAKNIQYF
TRBV29-1	-	TRBJ2-6	medium-sized	TGCAGCGTTTCGGGGGCTGGGGCCAACGTCCTGACTTTC	CSVSGAGANVLTF
TRBV7-2	-	TRBJ2-1	many	TGTGCCAGCAGCCCGCTACTCCTTGGCAATGAGCAGTTCTTC	CASSPLLLGNEQFF
TRBV5-6	-	TRBJ1-3	many	TGTGCCAGCAGCTTGGGGTGGAGTCCTGGAAACACCATATATTTT	CASSLGWSPGNTIYF
TRBV11-2	TRBD1	TRBJ1-6	many	TGTGCCAGCAGCTCGACAGGGGATAATTCACCCCTCCACTTT	CASSSTGDNSPLHF
TRBV20-1	-	TRBJ1-1	many	TGCAGTGCTAGAGAGGTGAGAGTGGGCACTTACACTGAAGCTTTCTTT	CSAREVRVGTYTEAFF
TRBV20-1	TRBD1	TRBJ2-1	-	TGCAGTGCTAGAGACGTCCCGGGACAGGAGATTTCGTACAATGAGCAGTTCTTC	CSARDVPGQEISYNEQFF
TRBV28	TRBD1	TRBJ1-3	many	TGTGCCAGCAGCCCGACCGGGGTCGGACAGGGTATTTTGGACACCATATATTTT	CASSPTGVGQGILDTIYF
TRBV7-9	-	TRBJ2-6	few	TGTGCCAGCAGCGCCCCGGCTGTAGCAGGATCCGTAGGGTATGGGGCCAACGTCCTGACTTTC	CASSAPAVAGSVGYGANVLTF
TRBV7-9	-	TRBJ1-4	many	TGTGCCAGCAGCCCGGACGGAACAACTAATGAAAAACTGTTTTTT	CASSPDGTTNEKLFF